This entry describes one T cell receptor (beta chain). Its matching antigen is unknown. Profiling relied on immunoSEQ multiplex PCR, and the TCRdb table lists in-frame clones only, not all of them. The data contain 85,000 to 130,000 clones, less than 90% of them singletons. This entry comes from a study of cytomegalovirus exposure and HLA in healthy donors. Regarding the study as a whole: While the bulk of TCR sequences proved rare, some public TCRs turned up in many donors. The authors enumerated around 150 TCR beta chains as linked to cytomegalovirus.

The sample was PBMCs. The receptor's source is a young woman in good health and CMV-seropositive.

The CDR3 is CASSLGGTGGEAFF. The CDR3 region has the DNA TGTGCCAGCAGCTTAGGGGGGACAGGGGGTGAAGCTTTCTTT. The chain is built from TRBV7-9 and TRBJ1-1; TRBD1 agrees at 11 bases. Per germline, CDR1 SEHNR and CDR2 FQNEAQ (reference sequence). Trimming at V came to 1 base and at J to 7 bases, leaving 2 bases not matched to a gene. This CDR3 is built from 14 residues.